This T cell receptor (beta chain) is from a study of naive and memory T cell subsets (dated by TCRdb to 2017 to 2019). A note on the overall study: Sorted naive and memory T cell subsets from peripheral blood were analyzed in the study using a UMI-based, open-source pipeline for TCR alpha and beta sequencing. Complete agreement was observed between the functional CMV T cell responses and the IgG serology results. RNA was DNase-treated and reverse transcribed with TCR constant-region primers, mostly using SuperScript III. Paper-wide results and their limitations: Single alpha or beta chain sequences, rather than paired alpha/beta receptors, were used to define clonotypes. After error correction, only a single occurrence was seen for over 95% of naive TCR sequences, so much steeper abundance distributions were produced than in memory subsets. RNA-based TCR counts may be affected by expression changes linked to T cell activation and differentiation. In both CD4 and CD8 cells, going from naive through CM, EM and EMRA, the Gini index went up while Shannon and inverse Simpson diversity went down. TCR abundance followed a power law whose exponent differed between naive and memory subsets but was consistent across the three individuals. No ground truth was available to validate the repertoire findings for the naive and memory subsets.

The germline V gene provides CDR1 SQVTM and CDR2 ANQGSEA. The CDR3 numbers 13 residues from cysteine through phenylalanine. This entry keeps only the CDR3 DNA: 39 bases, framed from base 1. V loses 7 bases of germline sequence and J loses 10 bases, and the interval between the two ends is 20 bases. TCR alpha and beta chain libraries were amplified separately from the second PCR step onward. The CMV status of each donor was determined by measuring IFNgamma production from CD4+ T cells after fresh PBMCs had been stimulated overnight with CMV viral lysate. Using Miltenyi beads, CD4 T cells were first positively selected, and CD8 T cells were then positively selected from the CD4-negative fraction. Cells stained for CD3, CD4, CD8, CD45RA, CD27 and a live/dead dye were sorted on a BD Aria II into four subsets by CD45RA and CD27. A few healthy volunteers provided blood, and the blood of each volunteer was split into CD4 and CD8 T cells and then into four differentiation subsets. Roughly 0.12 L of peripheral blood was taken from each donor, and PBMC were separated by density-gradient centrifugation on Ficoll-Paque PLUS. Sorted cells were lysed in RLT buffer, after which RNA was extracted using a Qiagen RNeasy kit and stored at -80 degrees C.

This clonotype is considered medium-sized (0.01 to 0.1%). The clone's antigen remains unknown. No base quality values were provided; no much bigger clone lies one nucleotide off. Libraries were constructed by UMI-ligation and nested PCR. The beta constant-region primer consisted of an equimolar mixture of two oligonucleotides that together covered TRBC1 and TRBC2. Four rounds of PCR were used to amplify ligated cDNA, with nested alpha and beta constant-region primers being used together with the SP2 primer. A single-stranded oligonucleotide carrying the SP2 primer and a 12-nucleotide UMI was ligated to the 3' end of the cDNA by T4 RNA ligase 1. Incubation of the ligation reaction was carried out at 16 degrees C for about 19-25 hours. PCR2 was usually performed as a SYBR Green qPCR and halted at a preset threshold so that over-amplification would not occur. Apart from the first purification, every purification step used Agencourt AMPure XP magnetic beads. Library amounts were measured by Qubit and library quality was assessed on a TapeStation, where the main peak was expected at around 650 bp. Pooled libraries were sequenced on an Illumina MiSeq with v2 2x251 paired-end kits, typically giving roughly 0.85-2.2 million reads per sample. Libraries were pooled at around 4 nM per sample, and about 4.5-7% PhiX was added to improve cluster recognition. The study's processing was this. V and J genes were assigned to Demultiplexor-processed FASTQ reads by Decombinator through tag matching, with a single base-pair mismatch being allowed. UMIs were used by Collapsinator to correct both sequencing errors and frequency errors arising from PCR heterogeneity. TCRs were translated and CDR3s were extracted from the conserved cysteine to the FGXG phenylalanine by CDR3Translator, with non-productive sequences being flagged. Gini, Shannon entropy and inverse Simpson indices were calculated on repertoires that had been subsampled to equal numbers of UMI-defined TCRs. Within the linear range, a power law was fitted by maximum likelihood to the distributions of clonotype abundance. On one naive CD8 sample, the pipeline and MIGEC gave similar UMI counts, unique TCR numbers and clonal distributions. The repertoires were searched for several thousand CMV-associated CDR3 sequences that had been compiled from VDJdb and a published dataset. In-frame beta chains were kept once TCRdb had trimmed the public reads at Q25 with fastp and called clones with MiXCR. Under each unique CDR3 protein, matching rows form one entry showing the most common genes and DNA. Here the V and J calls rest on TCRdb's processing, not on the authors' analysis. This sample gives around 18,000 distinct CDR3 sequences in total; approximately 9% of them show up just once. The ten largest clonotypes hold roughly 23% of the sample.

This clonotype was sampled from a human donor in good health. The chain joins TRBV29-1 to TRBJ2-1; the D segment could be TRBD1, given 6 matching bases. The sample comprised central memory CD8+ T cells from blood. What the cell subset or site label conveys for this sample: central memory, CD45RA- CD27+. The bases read TGCAGCGCAGCCACAGGGAACCATCTCGAGCAGTTCTTC. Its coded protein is CSAATGNHLEQFF.